Below, 6 T cell receptor beta chains from the same sample are listed, as sequenced in a study of draining lymph node invasion in breast cancer. The CD4+ CD45RA- CD25- gate defined the sorted memory conventional CD4 T cells. TCRdb ran MiXCR on the bulk RNA-seq reads and lists one entry per CDR3 protein. This sample yields approximately 2,900 distinct CDR3 sequences, of which about 80% are seen a single time; roughly 10% belongs to the top ten. Input material: sorted memory CD4+ effector T cells from a lymph node. Receptors originate from a female donor with luminal breast cancer.

The CDR3 loop is CASSLYREGEQFF. As DNA, the CDR3 is TGTGCCAGCAGCTTATACAGGGAGGGTGAGCAGTTCTTC. The chain has TRBV11-2 and TRBJ2-1; TRBD2 might be the D (7 bases). The length of the CDR3 is 13 residues. Germline CDR1 is SGHAT and CDR2 is FQNNGV. Trimming took off 2 bases at V and 9 bases at J, with 11 bases between the two ends.

The rearrangement joins TRBV20-1 to TRBJ2-3, with D unresolved. V lost 1 base and J lost 1, with 15 bases in between. The CDR3 is made up of 16 amino acids. CDR1 and CDR2 (germline): DFQATT, SNEGSKA (reference sequence). CDR3 sequence reads: CSARAAVDSRTDTQYF. DNA of the CDR3: TGCAGTGCTAGAGCCGCCGTCGACTCACGCACAGATACGCAGTATTTT.

The chain carries TRBV10-3 and TRBJ1-1; D remains ambiguous. Trimming left V 0 bases short and J 3 bases short, with 8 bases between. The germline V gene encodes CDR1 ENHRY and CDR2 SYGVKD. There are 14 residues in the CDR3. Written as DNA, the CDR3 is TGTGCCATCAGTGAGTCGCGTAAAGACACTGAAGCTTTCTTT. Its protein product is CAISESRKDTEAFF.

The V and J genes are TRBV3-1 and TRBJ1-6; possibly TRBD1 for D (6 bases). The CDR3 covers 14 residues. Germline V gene sequence: CDR1 LGHDT, CDR2 YNNKEL (reference sequence). V was clipped by 4 bases and J by 6 bases, with 10 bases between them. The CDR3 loop reads CASSPQGFNSPLHF. CDR3 DNA: TGTGCCAGCAGCCCACAGGGATTTAATTCACCCCTCCACTTT.

In DNA, the CDR3 is TGTGCCAGCAGCTTAAGGACTAGTACCGGGGAGCTGTTTTTT. Amino acids: CASSLRTSTGELFF. This sequence joins TRBV5-4 and TRBJ2-2; 7 bases are a match to TRBD2. V lost 2 bases, J lost 5 bases, and 3 bases stayed unmatched. The CDR3 is 14 amino acids. Germline V lookup: CDR1 SGHNT, CDR2 YYREEE (reference sequence).

V is TRBV7-2 and J is TRBJ2-5; no definite D call. Germline loops: CDR1 SGHTA, CDR2 FQGNSA. The CDR3 runs 14 residues. Trimming removed 1 base from V and 3 bases from J, with 9 bases in between. The CDR3 bases are TGTGCCAGCAGCTTAGAAGTGGCTGAAGAGACCCAGTACTTC. Its protein is CASSLEVAEETQYF.